This T cell receptor beta chain was recorded in a study of blood T cells in healthy people across ages. With V trimmed by 10 bases and J by 6 bases, 5 bases remained unmatched. The CDR3 is 12 residues long. Germline lookup yields CDR1 ENHRY and CDR2 SYGVKD. It was with a sample-barcoded 5' primer and a J-beta primer mix that a second PCR of about 6 to 12 cycles was run. The authors tagged each cDNA molecule using a template-switch adaptor with 12 random nucleotides. Via MiXCR, TCRdb re-called the 5' RACE reads, giving one row per CDR3 protein. Of around 500,000 distinct CDR3 sequences in the sample, around a quarter were seen once. This sample also belongs to another study, concerning T cells of mothers and their children. That work adds: Sequencing returned over 8.5 million TCR beta CDR3 reads per mother and about 3 million per child.

Sequenced sample: blood. V and J are TRBV10-3 and TRBJ2-4, with 8 positions matching TRBD2. The sequence came from a boy aged 2 to 10 in good health. The CDR3 is CATGGERNIQYF. Here the CDR3 DNA reads TGTGCCACGGGAGGGGAGAGAAACATTCAGTACTTC.